The T cell receptor beta chain under discussion was sequenced for a study of tumor-infiltrating lymphocytes in primary liver carcinoma. The study, taken as a whole, reports: Pairs comparing tumor with adjacent tissue or blood overlapped less than pairs drawn from tumor regions.

The CDR3 is 13 residues long. Germline CDR1 SGHAT, CDR2 FQNNGV. Joint extraction of RNA and DNA used about 17-32 mg of bulk tissue that was unsorted. Every tumor specimen contained over 75% viable tumor cells. Total RNA (roughly 0.45 ug) served as template for TCR beta cDNA synthesis primed by a constant-region primer. Three nested multiplex PCR rounds, a slightly modified ARM-PCR method, built the TCR beta libraries. Investigators reported that the first two PCR rounds, at roughly 10 cycles each, used TRBV1-TRBV30 forward primers with a C-beta reverse primer. TCRdb redid the calling of the multiplex PCR reads with MiXCR, one entry per CDR3 protein. This sample has 80,000 or so distinct CDR3 sequences; over 55% occur once, and the top ten carry approximately 15%. Concerning this clonotype itself: No antigen is known for it. A junction boundary mismatches the germline segment, possibly from a read error.

V is TRBV11-2 and J is TRBJ2-2; D perhaps matches TRBD2 (6 bases). Sequencing input: liver tumor tissue from sampling region 4. The subset here: tumor region T4, right-lateral pole. The source is a woman aged 55-69 years with primary liver carcinoma and hepatitis B virus infection. The CDR3 sequence is CASSIDGTGELFF. The CDR3 DNA reads as TGTGCCAGCAGCATAGATGGGACTGGTGAGCTGTTTTTT.